This record concerns one TCR beta chain sequence. Its antigen is not yet known. Base-call qualities are not available, and no considerably larger clone is one nucleotide away. This sample is part of a study of blood T cell repertoires in COVID-19 (dated by TCRdb to about 2020). The study in broad terms: Collaborator samples came from the United States, Italy and Spain and covered acute and convalescent phases of COVID-19. The prospective study material was composed of cDNA or gDNA derived from T cells, B-cell-depleted T cells, or PBMCs. Subjects who had been exposed to COVID-19, were actively infected with it, or had recovered from it provided the deeply sampled blood TCRbeta repertoires that made up the dataset. The repertoires were released in a freely available public database meant as a resource for research on the immune response to SARS-CoV-2. Samples came from the ongoing ImmuneRACE study (first 160 participants) plus 1,254 subjects from 6 global collaborators. The sample metadata nearly always contained a de-identified subject ID, COVID-19 status, age in years and sex. Where HLA class I and class II types were available, the types were taken from metadata supplied by the sample provider, not from assay-based typing. The research as a whole found: How much clinical and demographic metadata was included differed by source and by participant, and the metadata was provided uncurated.

V and J lose 5 bases and 6 bases, and a span of 11 bases separates them. From cysteine to phenylalanine, the CDR3 is 12 amino acids long. Just the 36-base CDR3 DNA is kept, in frame starting at base 1. TCRbeta CDR3 regions were amplified from genomic DNA by means of the immunoSEQ Assay, a bias-controlled multiplex PCR. The paper's data handling went like this. Nucleated cell counts per sample were estimated from amplification of reference gene primers within the assay. Sequence reads were collapsed and filtered to measure the absolute abundance of every unique TCRbeta CDR3 rearrangement. For each sample, productive Simpson clonality was calculated as the square root of Simpson's diversity index over productive rearrangements. TCRdb took over this immuneACCESS table, retaining in-frame rearrangements with V and J assigned. Such tables are incomplete; in checked studies, under half of the missing clones stem from an unresolved V gene, and the remainder is unexplained. Clone size and the V and J calls come from that table; the DNA yielded D and trimming. The table for this sample lists under 65,000 clones; 80% to 95% of them were counted only once. Jointly, the top ten make up 16% of the sample.

Collaborating institutions collected whole blood in K2EDTA tubes following their own protocols. Collaborator samples were shipped for TCRbeta analysis as frozen whole blood, isolated PBMCs, or DNA extracted from either sample type. The sequence came from a man of 80 years or more with acute or convalescent COVID-19. The rearranged segments are TRBV12-3 or TRBV12-4 and TRBJ2-7; TRBD1 could be the D gene, as 6 bases match. The sequencing sample was made of peripheral blood. In nucleotide form, the sequence is TGTGCCAGCAGTCTCAGGGGTGGCGAGCAGTACTTC. Translated, this gives CASSLRGGEQYF.